This is a list of T cell receptor beta chains from one sample in a study of regulatory T cells in long-lasting Graves disease. TCRdb re-analysed the multiplex PCR reads in MiXCR, keeping a single row per CDR3 protein. Of fewer than 450,000 distinct CDR3 sequences in the sample, 15% were seen once. These data were also filed under a second study, of T cells in Graves' hyperthyroidism and ophthalmopathy.

Here the sequenced sample was peripheral blood mononuclear cells (PBMCs), taken at new diagnosis, from a patient treated with antithyroid drugs. These receptors came from a woman in her thirties or forties with Graves disease. Each CDR3 is given with its conserved first and last residue. The order of the fields is D gene, J gene, V gene, clone size, CDR3 protein, CDR3 DNA. A D gene is named only where the DNA matches it firmly. Clone size appears in some rows only: once, few, many, or a class for an expanded clone.

D gene: TRBD2
J gene: TRBJ2-7
V gene: TRBV25-1
clone size: many
CDR3 protein: CASRERGHPYEQYF
CDR3 DNA: TGTGCCAGCAGAGAGCGGGGTCACCCATACGAGCAGTACTTC

D gene: NA
J gene: TRBJ2-1
V gene: TRBV27
clone size: many
CDR3 protein: CASSRSGAGSYNEQFF
CDR3 DNA: TGTGCCAGCAGTCGATCGGGGGCAGGGTCCTACAATGAGCAGTTCTTC

D gene: NA
J gene: TRBJ2-7
V gene: TRBV28
clone size: many
CDR3 protein: CASSSAGEGNYEQYF
CDR3 DNA: TGTGCCAGCAGCTCCGCAGGGGAGGGGAACTACGAGCAGTACTTC

D gene: TRBD2
J gene: TRBJ2-7
V gene: TRBV7-9
clone size: many
CDR3 protein: CASSPGTSGRHEQYF
CDR3 DNA: TGTGCCAGCAGCCCCGGGACTAGCGGGAGGCACGAGCAGTACTTC

D gene: NA
J gene: TRBJ2-5
V gene: TRBV30
clone size: many
CDR3 protein: CAWRTSATQYF
CDR3 DNA: TGTGCCTGGAGGACTTCAGCGACCCAGTACTTC

D gene: TRBD2
J gene: TRBJ2-7
V gene: TRBV27
clone size: NA
CDR3 protein: CASRRTRLAGVFEQYF
CDR3 DNA: TGTGCCAGCAGGCGAACCCGTCTAGCGGGAGTGTTCGAGCAGTACTTC

D gene: TRBD2
J gene: TRBJ2-3
V gene: TRBV24-1
clone size: few
CDR3 protein: CATSVTGGLAGGPTDTQYF
CDR3 DNA: TGTGCCACCAGTGTCACAGGGGGCCTAGCGGGAGGCCCCACAGATACGCAGTATTTT

D gene: NA
J gene: TRBJ2-7
V gene: TRBV29-1
clone size: few
CDR3 protein: CSVSDTPYEQYF
CDR3 DNA: TGCAGCGTTTCGGACACCCCCTACGAGCAGTACTTC

D gene: NA
J gene: TRBJ2-7
V gene: TRBV6-2/TRBV6-3
clone size: many
CDR3 protein: CASSEEFHLEQYF
CDR3 DNA: TGTGCCAGCAGTGAAGAATTTCATCTAGAGCAGTACTTC

D gene: NA
J gene: TRBJ2-4
V gene: TRBV28
clone size: NA
CDR3 protein: CASSLLGGIQYF
CDR3 DNA: TGTGCCAGCAGTTTATTGGGGGGCATTCAGTACTTC

D gene: TRBD2
J gene: TRBJ2-7
V gene: TRBV18
clone size: NA
CDR3 protein: CASSLRGGPDEQYF
CDR3 DNA: TGTGCCAGCTCACTCCGCGGGGGGCCGGACGAGCAGTACTTC

D gene: NA
J gene: TRBJ2-7
V gene: TRBV11-3
clone size: many
CDR3 protein: CASTLSGSSYEQYF
CDR3 DNA: TGTGCCAGCACCCTGTCCGGTAGCTCCTACGAGCAGTACTTC

D gene: NA
J gene: TRBJ2-1
V gene: TRBV28
clone size: many
CDR3 protein: CASSPRIKAYNEQFF
CDR3 DNA: TGTGCCAGCAGCCCGAGGATTAAAGCATACAATGAGCAGTTCTTC

D gene: NA
J gene: TRBJ2-7
V gene: TRBV20-1
clone size: many
CDR3 protein: CSAPDRFGGKSSYEQYF
CDR3 DNA: TGCAGTGCCCCCGACAGGTTTGGCGGAAAGAGCTCCTACGAGCAGTACTTC

D gene: NA
J gene: TRBJ1-4
V gene: TRBV11-2
clone size: few
CDR3 protein: CASSLGTEATNEKLFF
CDR3 DNA: TGTGCCAGCAGCTTAGGGACGGAAGCAACTAATGAAAAACTGTTTTTT

D gene: NA
J gene: TRBJ2-3
V gene: TRBV7-9
clone size: NA
CDR3 protein: CASSALSGFSADTQYF
CDR3 DNA: TGTGCCAGCAGCGCCCTATCGGGGTTTTCGGCAGATACGCAGTATTTT

D gene: NA
J gene: TRBJ2-7
V gene: TRBV30
clone size: many
CDR3 protein: CAWSDLYYEQYF
CDR3 DNA: TGTGCCTGGAGTGACCTTTACTACGAGCAGTACTTC

D gene: NA
J gene: TRBJ2-3
V gene: TRBV12-3/TRBV12-4
clone size: NA
CDR3 protein: CASSQGFQLGPQRDTQYF
CDR3 DNA: TGTGCCAGCAGCCAAGGGTTCCAACTAGGTCCTCAGCGGGATACGCAGTATTTT

D gene: NA
J gene: TRBJ2-1
V gene: TRBV24-1
clone size: many
CDR3 protein: CATSQIETGYNEQFF
CDR3 DNA: TGTGCCACCAGTCAAATAGAGACGGGCTACAATGAGCAGTTCTTC

D gene: NA
J gene: TRBJ1-1
V gene: TRBV28
clone size: many
CDR3 protein: CASSLNDRTEAFF
CDR3 DNA: TGTGCCAGCAGTTTGAACGATCGGACTGAAGCTTTCTTT

D gene: TRBD1
J gene: TRBJ1-1
V gene: TRBV12-3/TRBV12-4
clone size: many
CDR3 protein: CASSLTGTGSTEAFF
CDR3 DNA: TGTGCCAGCAGTTTGACCGGGACAGGGTCCACTGAAGCTTTCTTT

D gene: TRBD2
J gene: TRBJ2-3
V gene: TRBV29-1
clone size: NA
CDR3 protein: CSSAQPGLAGGADTQYF
CDR3 DNA: TGCAGCTCCGCCCAGCCGGGACTAGCGGGAGGGGCAGATACGCAGTATTTT

D gene: TRBD2
J gene: TRBJ2-2
V gene: TRBV7-2
clone size: many
CDR3 protein: CASSPTGLAINTGELFF
CDR3 DNA: TGTGCCAGCAGCCCAACGGGACTAGCGATTAACACCGGGGAGCTGTTTTTT

D gene: NA
J gene: TRBJ2-2
V gene: TRBV7-9
clone size: many
CDR3 protein: CASTRLADTGELFF
CDR3 DNA: TGTGCCAGCACCCGTTTGGCTGACACCGGGGAGCTGTTTTTT

D gene: NA
J gene: TRBJ1-3
V gene: TRBV11-3
clone size: many
CDR3 protein: CASSLGLANTIYF
CDR3 DNA: TGTGCCAGCAGCTTGGGATTGGCGAACACCATATATTTT